The T cell receptor (beta chain) described here comes from a study of long-term antiretroviral therapy in people with HIV. General study results and limits: ART was followed by higher diversity that remained below transplant donor controls. Pre-ART clonal expansions dominated every time point's repertoire.

A remark on this clone: Its antigen remains unidentified.

The authors ran the immunoSEQ assay, v3.0, at survey level. Assay used: immunoSEQ multiplex PCR; TCRdb lists only in-frame clones, some missing. The sample carries tens of thousands of clones, 78% recorded once. This CDR3 is 16 amino acids long. The germline V and J ends were trimmed by 0 bases and 3 bases, with 13 bases remaining between them. Germline CDR1 and CDR2: ENHRY and SYGVKD. The United States was where all participants with HIV were treated. Before DNA extraction, roughly 0.85-10 million cryopreserved PBMC were held in the samples. The rearrangement joins TRBV10-3 to TRBJ2-3; D gene ambiguous. The sample was unsorted PBMCs, taken 3.1 years after starting antiretroviral therapy. The TCR sequence derives from a woman between 45 and 60 years old with HIV. The CDR3 here is CAISESRQTGTDTQYF. The DNA of the CDR3 is TGTGCCATCAGTGAGTCGAGGCAGACGGGTACAGATACGCAGTATTTT.